This T cell receptor (beta chain) was identified in a study of cytomegalovirus exposure and HLA in healthy donors. CDR3 length: 11 amino acids. Germline V gives CDR1 MNHEY, CDR2 SVGAGI. Trimming took 5 bases from V and 7 from J, leaving 6 bases between them. Clones were read by immunoSEQ multiplex PCR, and TCRdb kept only the in-frame ones, dropping some. Here the sample spans 250,000 to 350,000 clones, 88% being singletons. Study-wide points: Reportedly, cytomegalovirus status was diagnosed with high sensitivity and specificity.

This clone was recorded once. Its antigen is undetermined. The TCR comes from a young man in good health and CMV-seronegative. Sequenced material: PBMCs. The V and J genes are TRBV6-5 and TRBJ2-1, with unresolved D. As DNA, the CDR3 is TGTGCCAGCAGTCCGAGGAATGAGCAGTTCTTC. The encoded protein is CASSPRNEQFF.